The 2 T cell receptor beta chains in this list originate from one sample, sequenced in a study of blood T cell repertoires in COVID-19. Sequencing was performed with immunoSEQ multiplex PCR; in TCRdb, only in-frame clones are kept and a portion is missing. The sample carries over 200,000 clones, roughly 87% recorded once. Source material: peripheral blood. The receptor set was obtained from a woman under 30 who had recovered from COVID-19.

V is TRBV19 and J is TRBJ2-3, with TRBD2 as a possible D gene (6 bases). The CDR3 has 15 amino acids. Germline CDR1 and CDR2: LNHDA and SQIVND (reference sequence). Between the trimmed V and J ends, which lost 3 bases and 2 bases, there was a span of 12 bases. The CDR3 region has the DNA TGTGCCAGTAGTATGGCGGGACGGTTCACAGATACGCAGTATTTT. Residues: CASSMAGRFTDTQYF.

The chain employs TRBV4-3 and TRBJ2-6; unclear D gene. The CDR3 runs to 18 residues. Germline CDR1 LGHNA, CDR2 YSLEER. The V gene lost 0 bases and the J gene lost 0 bases, with 12 bases spanning the gap. CDR3 protein: CASSQDRFSFSGANVLTF. In DNA form, the CDR3 reads TGCGCCAGCAGCCAAGATCGGTTTTCGTTCTCTGGGGCCAACGTCCTGACTTTC.